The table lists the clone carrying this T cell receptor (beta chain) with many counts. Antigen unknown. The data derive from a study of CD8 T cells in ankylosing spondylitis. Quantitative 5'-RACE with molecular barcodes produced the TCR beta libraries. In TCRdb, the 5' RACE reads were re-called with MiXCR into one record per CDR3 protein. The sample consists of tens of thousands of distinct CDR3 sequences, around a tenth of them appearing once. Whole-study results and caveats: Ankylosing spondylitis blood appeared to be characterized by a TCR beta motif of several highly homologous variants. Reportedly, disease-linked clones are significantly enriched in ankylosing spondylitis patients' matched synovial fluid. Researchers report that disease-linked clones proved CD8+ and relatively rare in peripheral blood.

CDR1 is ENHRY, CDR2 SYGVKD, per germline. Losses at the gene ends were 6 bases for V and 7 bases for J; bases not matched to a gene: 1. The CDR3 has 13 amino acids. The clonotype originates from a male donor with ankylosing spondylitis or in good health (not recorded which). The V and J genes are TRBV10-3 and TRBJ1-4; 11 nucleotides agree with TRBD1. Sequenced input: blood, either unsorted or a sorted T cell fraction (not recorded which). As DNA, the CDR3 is TGTGCCATCAGCGGGACAGGGGGTGAAAAACTGTTTTTT. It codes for CAISGTGGEKLFF.